The rows below give T cell receptor beta chains drawn from one sample of a study of T cell responses to AZD1222 COVID-19 vaccine. Produced via immunoSEQ multiplex PCR; TCRdb's table is partial and in-frame only. This sample carries 120,000 to 150,000 clones, approximately 90% of them seen once, and the ten largest clones take approximately 3%. The sequences come from peripheral blood, collected 28 days after the second AZD1222 dose. The source is an adult who received the AZD1222 COVID-19 vaccine. The CDR3 runs from the conserved cysteine through the conserved F or W. A D gene is named only where the DNA matches it firmly. The listing skips clone size in some rows; elsewhere it reads once, few, many or a size class.

D gene: .; CDR3 length: 19; clone size: .; J gene: TRBJ2-5; V gene: TRBV18; CDR3 DNA: TGTGCCAGCTCACCACAATTCGTCATATGGAGGCCCTCATGGGAGACCCAGTACTTC; CDR3 protein: CASSPQFVIWRPSWETQYF
D gene: .; CDR3 length: 17; clone size: .; J gene: TRBJ2-3; V gene: TRBV7-9; CDR3 DNA: TGTGCCAGCAGCTTTGGGTCCGGCGGTGACCGCACAGATACGCAGTATTTT; CDR3 protein: CASSFGSGGDRTDTQYF
D gene: .; CDR3 length: 15; clone size: .; J gene: TRBJ1-4; V gene: TRBV3-1/TRBV3-2; CDR3 DNA: TGTGCCAGCAGCCAAGACCGGACAGCTAATGAAAAACTGTTTTTT; CDR3 protein: CASSQDRTANEKLFF
D gene: .; CDR3 length: 15; clone size: .; J gene: TRBJ1-1; V gene: TRBV5-1; CDR3 DNA: TGCGCCAGCAGCTTGGAAGGCGGCCGGAACACTGAAGCTTTCTTT; CDR3 protein: CASSLEGGRNTEAFF
D gene: .; CDR3 length: 16; clone size: .; J gene: TRBJ1-3; V gene: TRBV29-1; CDR3 DNA: TGCAGCGTTGAGGAGGGGCTAAAGCATTATGGAAACACCATATATTTT; CDR3 protein: CSVEEGLKHYGNTIYF
D gene: .; CDR3 length: 15; clone size: .; J gene: TRBJ2-6; V gene: TRBV5-1; CDR3 DNA: TGCGCCAGCAGCTTGGGACAGTCTGGGGCCAACGTCCTGACTTTC; CDR3 protein: CASSLGQSGANVLTF
D gene: .; CDR3 length: 14; clone size: .; J gene: TRBJ2-5; V gene: TRBV7-8; CDR3 DNA: TGTGCCAGCAGCTTGGAAAGACATCAAGAGACCCAGTACTTC; CDR3 protein: CASSLERHQETQYF
D gene: .; CDR3 length: 15; clone size: .; J gene: TRBJ2-1; V gene: TRBV5-5; CDR3 DNA: TGTGCCAGCAGCTTGGCCGGCACGTCCTACAATGAGCAGTTCTTC; CDR3 protein: CASSLAGTSYNEQFF
D gene: .; CDR3 length: 15; clone size: .; J gene: TRBJ1-5; V gene: TRBV18; CDR3 DNA: TGTGCCAGCTCACCTGGCAGAGCAAGCAATCAGCCCCAGCATTTT; CDR3 protein: CASSPGRASNQPQHF
D gene: TRBD2; CDR3 length: 14; clone size: .; J gene: TRBJ2-4; V gene: TRBV25-1; CDR3 DNA: TGTGCCAGCGGCATAGCGGGGGGGTCAAACATTCAGTACTTC; CDR3 protein: CASGIAGGSNIQYF
D gene: .; CDR3 length: 13; clone size: .; J gene: TRBJ1-3; V gene: TRBV5-4; CDR3 DNA: TGTGCCAGCAGCCCCGGGGGGATAAACACCATATATTTT; CDR3 protein: CASSPGGINTIYF
D gene: .; CDR3 length: 12; clone size: .; J gene: TRBJ1-1; V gene: TRBV25-1; CDR3 DNA: TGTGCCAGCAGTGGAGGTGTCACTGAAGCTTTCTTT; CDR3 protein: CASSGGVTEAFF
D gene: TRBD1; CDR3 length: 21; clone size: .; J gene: TRBJ2-1; V gene: TRBV4-3; CDR3 DNA: TGCGCCAGCAGCCAAGCGGGATGGACAGGACAAGAGGGGGTGGTGGACAATGAGCAGTTCTTC; CDR3 protein: CASSQAGWTGQEGVVDNEQFF
D gene: .; CDR3 length: 15; clone size: .; J gene: TRBJ2-7; V gene: TRBV5-8; CDR3 DNA: TGTGCCAGCAGCTTGGGTGGGGGGCTGATCTACGAGCAGTACTTC; CDR3 protein: CASSLGGGLIYEQYF
D gene: .; CDR3 length: 15; clone size: .; J gene: TRBJ1-1; V gene: TRBV11-3; CDR3 DNA: TGTGCCAGCAGCCCGGGGGGCTCTGGGAACACTGAAGCTTTCTTT; CDR3 protein: CASSPGGSGNTEAFF
D gene: .; CDR3 length: 12; clone size: .; J gene: TRBJ2-7; V gene: TRBV30; CDR3 DNA: TGTGCCTGGAGTCCCCGCGGCTACGAGCAGTACTTC; CDR3 protein: CAWSPRGYEQYF
D gene: .; CDR3 length: 15; clone size: .; J gene: TRBJ1-1; V gene: TRBV30; CDR3 DNA: TGTGCCTGGAGCCCCCGTGCACGGATGAACACTGAAGCTTTCTTT; CDR3 protein: CAWSPRARMNTEAFF
D gene: TRBD2; CDR3 length: 15; clone size: .; J gene: TRBJ2-3; V gene: TRBV5-6; CDR3 DNA: TGTGCCAGCAGCTCAAGCGGGAGGGCTTCAGATACGCAGTATTTT; CDR3 protein: CASSSSGRASDTQYF
D gene: TRBD1; CDR3 length: 15; clone size: .; J gene: TRBJ2-1; V gene: TRBV7-9; CDR3 DNA: TGTGCCAGCAGCTTCCGGGACAGGGGGCAGGATGAGCAGTTCTTC; CDR3 protein: CASSFRDRGQDEQFF
D gene: .; CDR3 length: 18; clone size: .; J gene: TRBJ2-6; V gene: TRBV7-6; CDR3 DNA: TGTGCCAGCAGCTTAGGGGGATCGAGCCGCTCTGGGGCCAACGTCCTGACTTTC; CDR3 protein: CASSLGGSSRSGANVLTF
D gene: .; CDR3 length: 17; clone size: .; J gene: TRBJ2-2; V gene: TRBV5-1; CDR3 DNA: TGCGCCAGCAGCTTGGGACGGCGCGAGGGGTCTACCGGGGAGCTGTTTTTT; CDR3 protein: CASSLGRREGSTGELFF
D gene: .; CDR3 length: 16; clone size: few; J gene: TRBJ2-1; V gene: TRBV7-3; CDR3 DNA: TGTGCCAGCAGCTTATCTGGGCCTAGCTCCTACAATGAGCAGTTCTTC; CDR3 protein: CASSLSGPSSYNEQFF
D gene: .; CDR3 length: 12; clone size: .; J gene: TRBJ2-2; V gene: TRBV12-3/TRBV12-4; CDR3 DNA: TGTGCCAGCAGGAGTAACACCGGGGAGCTGTTTTTT; CDR3 protein: CASRSNTGELFF
D gene: .; CDR3 length: 14; clone size: .; J gene: TRBJ1-2; V gene: TRBV18; CDR3 DNA: TGTGCCAGCTCACCAGACCGATCTAACTATGGCTACACCTTC; CDR3 protein: CASSPDRSNYGYTF